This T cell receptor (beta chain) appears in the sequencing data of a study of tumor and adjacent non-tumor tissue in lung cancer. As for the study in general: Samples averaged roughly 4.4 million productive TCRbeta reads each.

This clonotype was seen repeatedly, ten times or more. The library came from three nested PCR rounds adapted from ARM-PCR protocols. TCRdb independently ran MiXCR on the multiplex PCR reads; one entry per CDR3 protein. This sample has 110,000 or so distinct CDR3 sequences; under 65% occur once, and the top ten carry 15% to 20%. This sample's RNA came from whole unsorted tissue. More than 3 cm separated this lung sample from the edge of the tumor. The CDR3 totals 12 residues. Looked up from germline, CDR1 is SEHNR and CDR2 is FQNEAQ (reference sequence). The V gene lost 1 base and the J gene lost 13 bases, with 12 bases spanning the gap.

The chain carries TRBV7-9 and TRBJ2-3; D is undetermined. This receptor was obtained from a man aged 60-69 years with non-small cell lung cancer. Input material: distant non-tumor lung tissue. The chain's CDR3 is CASSLDSLTKYF. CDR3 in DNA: TGTGCCAGCAGCTTAGACAGCCTGACAAAGTATTTT.